Described below is a single T cell receptor (beta chain) sequence and its context. Its antigen target is currently unknown. The sample holds no much larger clone one base away, and base qualities are not on file. Whole blood was collected in K2EDTA tubes by collaborating institutions according to the institutions' own protocols. For TCRbeta analysis, collaborators shipped samples as frozen whole blood, isolated PBMCs, or DNA extracted from either of those sample types. The immunoSEQ Assay, a bias-controlled multiplex PCR, was used to amplify TCRbeta CDR3 regions from genomic DNA. The authors processed their data as follows. Nucleated cell counts per sample were estimated from amplification of reference gene primers within the assay. To quantify the absolute abundance of each unique TCRbeta CDR3 rearrangement, sequence reads were collapsed and filtered. For each sample, productive Simpson clonality was calculated by taking the square root of Simpson's diversity index across productive rearrangements. This is the immuneACCESS table as TCRdb keeps it, with only in-frame sequences that have V and J called. A part of the clones is gone; compared with another copy, unresolved V genes explain less than half, and the rest is unexplained. The V and J calls and clone size were taken over from that table, and D and trimming were inferred from the DNA. The sample table records roughly 70,000 clones; around 80% of these occur just once. The top ten constitute over 7.5% of the sample.

The data stem from a study of blood T cell repertoires in COVID-19 (dated by TCRdb to 2018 to 2020). Regarding the study in general: Collaborator samples came from the United States, Italy and Spain and covered acute and convalescent phases of COVID-19. The material from the prospective study consisted of cDNA or gDNA derived from T cells, B-cell-depleted T cells, or PBMCs. Subjects who had been exposed to COVID-19, were actively infected with it, or had recovered from it provided the deeply sampled blood TCRbeta repertoires that made up the dataset. A freely available public database, intended as a resource for researchers studying the immune response to SARS-CoV-2, is where the repertoires were released. Samples came from the ongoing ImmuneRACE study (first 160 participants) plus 1,254 subjects from 6 global collaborators. The sample metadata nearly always contained a de-identified subject ID, COVID-19 status, age in years and sex. HLA class I and class II types, where available, came from metadata supplied by the sample provider rather than from assay-based typing. General findings and caveats noted by the study authors: The amount of clinical and demographic metadata varied by source and participant and was provided uncurated.

The receptor comes from a human donor in a cohort sampled during active COVID-19. The sample taken for sequencing was peripheral blood.

CDR3 loop: CASTDRGSSYEQYF. The sequence in DNA is TGTGCCAGTACGGACAGGGGGTCTTCATACGAGCAGTACTTC. The sequence joins TRBV19 to TRBJ2-7, and TRBD1 aligns with 10 junction nucleotides. The cysteine opens and the phenylalanine closes a CDR3 of 14 amino acids. The sequence is cut down to CDR3 DNA, 42 bases in frame from base 1. As encoded in the germline V gene (reference sequence), CDR1 is LNHDA while CDR2 is SQIVND. Compared with germline, V lacks 7 bases and J lacks 4 bases; bases without a gene match: 7.